This entry describes one T cell receptor beta chain. Clones were sequenced by immunoSEQ multiplex PCR, and TCRdb holds only the in-frame ones, with some missing. The table lists 650,000 to 800,000 clones, 90% of them singletons. Per germline, CDR1 SGHTA and CDR2 FQGNSA. The CDR3 extends over 15 amino acids. Trimming shortened V by 1 base and J by 7 bases, and 14 bases separated the two germline ends. The data originate from a study of blood T cell repertoires in COVID-19. Study-level information: Samples taken during acute and convalescent COVID-19 were collected in the United States, Italy and Spain. Sample material is recorded as cDNA or gDNA derived from T cells, B-cell-depleted T cells, or PBMCs.

The sequenced material came from peripheral blood. The J gene is TRBJ1-5, the V gene TRBV7-2; the D gene is possibly TRBD1 (5 bases). The TCR sequence derives from a woman aged 18-35 years with acute or convalescent COVID-19. The CDR3 region is CASSLVSGVEQPQHF. In DNA form, the CDR3 reads TGTGCCAGCAGCTTAGTCTCGGGGGTGGAACAGCCCCAGCATTTT.